This TCR beta chain was profiled in a study of shared clonotypes between healthy human individuals. The ends were cut back, 0 bases at V and 5 bases at J, with 13 bases in the middle. There are 16 residues in the CDR3. The V gene's germline CDR1 is LGHNA and CDR2 YSLEER. Sequencing used immunoSEQ multiplex PCR; TCRdb keeps in-frame clones, though not all of them. The profile covers 2 million to 2.5 million clones, with roughly 95% appearing a single time and roughly 0.13% taken by the ten largest. Sequencing was performed on naive CD4+ T cells sorted from blood. The subset is: CD45RA+ positively selected. The chain is built from TRBV4-3 and TRBJ2-2; a weak D match, TRBD1 (7 bases). The source of this sequence is a man younger than 35 in good health. CDR3 DNA: TGCGCCAGCAGCCAAGATCCCCAGGGGGGTACCGGGGAGCTGTTTTTT. It is translated as CASSQDPQGGTGELFF.